A single sample is the source of the 21 T cell receptor beta chains below, sequenced in a study of breast tumors, draining lymph nodes, adjacent tissues. A single record per CDR3 protein comes from TCRdb applying MiXCR to the multiplex PCR reads. The data contain over 70,000 distinct CDR3 sequences, over 25% of them singletons. Breast cancer patients provided tissue from their axillary draining lymph nodes. Input material: axillary lymph node tissue. The source of these receptors is a female donor with breast cancer. Some clones in this sample may be carry-over from other donors' samples.

This clonotype was observed at least ten times. The chain has TRBV18 and TRBJ1-2, with D uncertain. CDR1 and CDR2 from the germline V gene are KGHSH and LQKENI. The length of the CDR3 is 12 residues. V lost 2 bases and J lost 8, with 9 bases in between. The CDR3 is CASSPSYWGYTF. The CDR3 DNA sequence: TGTGCCAGCTCACCATCGTATTGGGGCTACACCTTC.

This clonotype was seen repeatedly, ten times or more. The chain joins TRBV10-2 to TRBJ2-5; 13 bases are a match to TRBD2. Germline V gives CDR1 WSHSY, CDR2 SAAADI. CDR3 size: 23 residues. Trimming cost V 0 bases and J 4 bases; bases outside gene matches: 23. CDR3 sequence (DNA): TGCGCCAGCAGTGAGTCAGGCTACGGTACTAGCGGGAGGGCCGTTCACTCGGGAGAGACCCAGTACTTC. Encoded protein: CASSESGYGTSGRAVHSGETQYF.

The chain combines TRBV29-1 with TRBJ2-1; TRBD1 might be the D (6 bases). Germline assignment: CDR1 SQVTM and CDR2 ANQGSEA. This CDR3 spans 12 amino acids. V lost 8 bases, J lost 6 bases, and 14 bases lay in between. CDR3 sequence (DNA): TGCAGCAGTGAATGGGGGCGCAATGAGCAGTTCTTC. The encoded protein is CSSEWGRNEQFF.

This clonotype was seen more than once but under ten times. The chain couples TRBV19 to TRBJ1-1; perhaps TRBD1 as D (5 bases). The CDR3 contains 14 residues. V lost 7 bases and J 3 bases, leaving 15 bases between the germline ends. CDR1 LNHDA and CDR2 SQIVND come from the germline V gene (reference sequence). The CDR3 DNA reads TGTGCCAGTACGCAAACCCAGGGTTACACTGAAGCTTTCTTT. It specifies CASTQTQGYTEAFF.

This clonotype was recorded at least ten times. This sequence joins TRBV30 and TRBJ1-2; maybe TRBD1 (6 bases). Germline CDR1 GTSNPN, CDR2 SVGIG (reference sequence). V lost 2 bases and J 3 bases, leaving 10 bases between the germline ends. CDR3 length: 13 residues. The CDR3 nucleotides are TGTGCCTGGAGTCTGGACAGATACTATGGCTACACCTTC. It specifies CAWSLDRYYGYTF. The full variable domain, rest sourced from reference TRBV30 and TRBJ1-2, is SQTIHQWPATLVQPVGSPLSLECTVEGTSNPNLYWYRQAAGRGLQLLFYSVGIGQISSEVPQNLSASRPQDRQFILSSKKLLLSDSGFYLCAWSLDRYYGYTFGSGTRLTVV.

This clonotype is a singleton in its sample. The V and J genes are TRBV11-2 and TRBJ2-7; TRBD2 is a possible D gene (7 bases). V shed 5 bases and J shed 3 bases, with 20 bases lying between them. CDR1 is SGHAT, CDR2 FQNNGV, per germline. This CDR3 region has 16 residues. The CDR3 nucleotides read TGTGCCAGCAGCAACCTGCGGGGGCCGCCCCACTACGAGCAGTACTTC. Its translation is CASSNLRGPPHYEQYF.

Concerning this clonotype itself: This CDR3 is missing its conserved last phenylalanine or tryptophan, likely due to a read error. No DNA is shown, since the ends of the CDR3 on it are uncertain; the CDR3 is the one TCRdb lists. This rearrangement joins TRBV29-1 to TRBJ1-2; the D segment call TRBD1 is taken from the table without a DNA check. The germline CDR1 and CDR2 sequences are SQVTM and ANQGSEA. The CDR3 region is 14 residues in length, termini included. The CDR3 loop reads CSVGGYRDTLSQAS.

This clonotype was found many times. The chain uses TRBV30 and TRBJ1-6; TRBD1 agrees at 9 bases. CDR3 size: 14 residues. Germline V lookup: CDR1 GTSNPN, CDR2 SVGIG (reference sequence). V lost 6 bases to trimming and J lost 8 bases; unmatched junction nucleotides: 8. The CDR3: CACYSGTGYSPLHF. For the CDR3, the DNA is TGTGCCTGTTACTCCGGGACAGGGTATTCACCCCTCCACTTT.

This clonotype has ten or more counts. The gene calls are TRBV20-1 and TRBJ1-2; 11 bases match TRBD1. Germline V CDR1 and CDR2: DFQATT, SNEGSKA (reference sequence). The V and J ends lost 3 bases and 3 bases, in that order; junction bases with no gene match: 15. The CDR3 totals 18 residues. CDR3 region: CSASLPRGTGGGDYGYTF. The CDR3 DNA reads as TGCAGTGCTAGCCTCCCCCGTGGGACAGGGGGGGGGGACTATGGCTACACCTTC.

This clonotype came up many times. This rearrangement joins TRBV24-1 to TRBJ1-5, with 8 bases lining up with TRBD1. CDR3 length: 15 amino acids. From germline, CDR1 is KGHDR and CDR2 SFDVKD. Losses at the gene ends were 8 bases for V and 9 bases for J; bases not matched to a gene: 14. The CDR3 region is CATTGPDRVGGPQHF. CDR3 nucleotide sequence: TGTGCCACCACTGGTCCGGACAGGGTCGGCGGGCCCCAGCATTTT.

The rearrangement links TRBV20-1 to TRBJ2-1; 7 positions match TRBD1. Germline values: CDR1 DFQATT, CDR2 SNEGSKA (reference sequence). The CDR3 is made up of 12 amino acids. V dropped 6 bases and J dropped 10; count of bases not matched to a gene: 9. The CDR3: CSALPTGTEQFF. The CDR3 nucleotides are TGCAGTGCCCTACCGACAGGGACAGAGCAGTTCTTC.

The sample holds many counts of this clonotype. The chain is built from TRBV5-4 and TRBJ2-5, with D possibly matching TRBD2 (5 bases). Germline CDR1 SGHNT, CDR2 YYREEE (reference sequence). V dropped 1 base and J dropped 1 base, with 8 bases sitting between them. CDR3 size: 14 residues. As DNA, the CDR3 is TGTGCCAGCAGCTTGTTTGGGAGCCAAGAGACCCAGTACTTC. It encodes CASSLFGSQETQYF.

The V call is TRBV20-1, the J call TRBJ2-3; D tentatively fits TRBD1 or TRBD2 (5 bases each). From germline, CDR1 is DFQATT and CDR2 SNEGSKA (reference sequence). The CDR3 is 12 residues long. The ends were cut back, 5 bases at V and 14 bases at J, with 20 bases in the middle. CDR3 sequence: CSAAERGVAAYF. As DNA, the CDR3 is TGCAGTGCTGCCGAGAGAGGGGTGGCGGCGTATTTT.

On this clonotype itself: A much larger clone lies a single base off, so this may be a read error. The rearrangement uses TRBV13 and TRBJ2-3; 9 positions agree with TRBD1. The CDR3 covers 17 residues. Per germline, CDR1 PRHDT and CDR2 FYEKMQ (reference sequence). The CDR3 spells CASSLGAGTGSTDTRYF. The CDR3 nucleotides read TGTGCCAGCAGCTTAGGTGCCGGGACAGGGTCAACAGATACGCGGTATTTT.

At least ten counts were recorded for this clonotype. The genes are TRBV19 and TRBJ2-7; TRBD2 is a possible D gene (5 bases). The CDR3 is 12 residues long. CDR1 LNHDA and CDR2 SQIVND come from the germline V gene (reference sequence). Trimming took 4 bases from V and 2 from J, leaving 6 bases between them. The CDR3 sequence is CASSTGTYEQYF. The DNA of the CDR3 is TGTGCCAGTAGTACCGGGACCTACGAGCAGTACTTC.

This clonotype came up many times. V gene TRBV12-5 combines with J gene TRBJ1-5; TRBD1 aligns across 9 bases. Germline CDR1 and CDR2: LGHNT and FRNRAP. J was trimmed by 2 bases and V by 6 bases; bases with no gene match: 5. There are 15 residues in the CDR3. The CDR3 DNA reads as TGTGCTAGTGGAGCCACAGGGGGCGGCAATCAGCCCCAGCATTTT. Amino acid sequence: CASGATGGGNQPQHF.

This clonotype has ten or more counts. V gene TRBV4-1 combines with J gene TRBJ2-5; D perhaps matches TRBD2 (5 bases). Trimming cost V 0 bases and J 4 bases, with 15 bases left between them. The germline V gene encodes CDR1 MGHRA and CDR2 YSYEKL. The CDR3 is 16 amino acids. For the CDR3, the DNA is TGCGCCAGCAGCCAAGATTCGTATTCCAGCGGAGAGACCCAGTACTTC. Its protein is CASSQDSYSSGETQYF.

This clonotype showed up many times. The chain links TRBV20-1 to TRBJ2-3; 9 positions agree with TRBD2. Unmatched junction bases numbered 13, after V lost 3 bases and J lost 3 bases. CDR3 size: 17 residues. Germline loops: CDR1 DFQATT, CDR2 SNEGSKA (reference sequence). The CDR3 loop reads CSASVIAGDFGTDTQYF. The CDR3 DNA sequence: TGCAGTGCTAGTGTTATAGCGGGAGATTTTGGTACAGATACGCAGTATTTT.

The V gene is TRBV5-4, the J gene TRBJ2-6, with 13 nucleotides matching TRBD2. Trimming removed 2 bases from V and 0 bases from J; junction bases left unmatched: 11. This CDR3 contains 21 residues. Germline V gives CDR1 SGHNT, CDR2 YYREEE (reference sequence). The CDR3 is CASSFPGLAGRGGSGANVLTF. The CDR3 nucleotides read TGTGCCAGCAGCTTTCCGGGACTAGCGGGACGAGGGGGCTCTGGGGCCAACGTCCTGACTTTC.

This clonotype was counted ten times or more. The chain carries TRBV5-8 and TRBJ2-2; D gene unclear. Looked up from germline, CDR1 is SGHTS and CDR2 is YDEGEE. The CDR3 is 14 amino acids. The V end was cut by 1 base, the J end by 11 bases, with 15 bases between. CDR3 in DNA: TGTGCCAGCAGCTTGATAGAGAGCCTTGAAGAGCTGTTTTTT. Residues: CASSLIESLEELFF. Full variable domain (remainder filled in from reference TRBV5-8 and TRBJ2-2): EAGVTQSPTHLIKTRGQQATLRCSPISGHTSVYWYQQALGLGLQFLLWYDEGEERNRGNFPPRFSGRQFPNYSSELNVNALELEDSALYLCASSLIESLEELFFGEGSRLTVL.

This clonotype was observed at least ten times. This chain links TRBV5-1 with TRBJ1-2, with D maybe TRBD1 (5 bases). Per germline, CDR1 SGHRS and CDR2 YFSETQ. V was trimmed by 5 bases and J by 5 bases, leaving 7 bases between them. The CDR3 contains 11 residues. CDR3 coding DNA: TGCGCCAGCAGTTCAGGGTATGGCTACACCTTC. Its translation is CASSSGYGYTF.